Listed below are T cell receptor beta chains from one sample, sequenced in a study of blood T cell repertoires in COVID-19. The data were produced by immunoSEQ multiplex PCR, yet TCRdb's version contains in-frame clones alone and is incomplete. Of about 120,000 clones detected, 75% to 90% appear once; the ten largest clones hold approximately 28%. Sample: peripheral blood. Every receptor here comes from a man between 70 and 80 years old with active or convalescent COVID-19. Both conserved end residues are part of each CDR3. The D gene is left open where the match is weak. For some rows the clone size is stated as once, few or many, or as a class when expanded; others skip it.

j_call,clone_size,v_call,d_call,cdr3_nt,cdr3_aa
TRBJ2-5,-,TRBV6-5,TRBD2,TGTGCCAGCAGTTCCGGGCGGGAGTGGGAGACCCAGTACTTC,CASSSGREWETQYF
TRBJ2-5,once,TRBV6-5,-,TGTGCCAGCAGTTACTCTAGCTTGGAGACCCAGTACTTC,CASSYSSLETQYF
TRBJ1-2,-,TRBV19,-,TGTGCCAGAACCGTAAACGGGGAACCTAACTATGGCTACACCTTC,CARTVNGEPNYGYTF
TRBJ1-2,-,TRBV28,-,TGTGCCAGCACCCCCCGGGGCTATGGCTACACCTTC,CASTPRGYGYTF
TRBJ1-6,-,TRBV28,-,TGTGCCAGCAGAAGAGGGGGGGGGTTCAATTCACCCCTCCACTTT,CASRRGGGFNSPLHF
TRBJ2-1,-,TRBV5-1,-,TGCGCCAGCAGCTTGGGCGGACAGATCAGTGATTCTCAGTTCTTC,CASSLGGQISDSQFF
TRBJ1-2,-,TRBV4-2,-,TGTGCCAGCAGCCAAGATGCAGGGAACTATGGCTACACCTTC,CASSQDAGNYGYTF
TRBJ2-7,-,TRBV3-1/TRBV3-2,TRBD2,TGTGCCAGCAGCCAGGCCGGGACTACCCTTGAGCAGTACTTC,CASSQAGTTLEQYF
TRBJ1-2,-,TRBV9,TRBD1,TGTGCCAGCTCCCCCGACAGGGGATTTGGCTACACCTTC,CASSPDRGFGYTF
TRBJ1-2,-,TRBV5-1,TRBD1,TGCGCCAGCAGCCTAAACATAGGGACAGGGCTCGGCTACACCTTC,CASSLNIGTGLGYTF
TRBJ2-3,-,TRBV15,TRBD2,TGTGCCACCAGCAGAGTAGCGGGAGGGACAGATACGCAGTATTTT,CATSRVAGGTDTQYF
TRBJ2-2,-,TRBV7-8,-,TGTGCCAGCAGCCAGGGACTGGCATCGAACACCGGGGAGCTGTTTTTT,CASSQGLASNTGELFF
TRBJ2-1,-,TRBV18,TRBD2,TGTGCCAGCTCACCACCGGGACTAGCGTTGAATGAGCAGTTCTTC,CASSPPGLALNEQFF
TRBJ2-5,-,TRBV19,-,TGTGCCAGTAGTATAGCGGGGTTTGGGCAAGAGACCCAGTACTTC,CASSIAGFGQETQYF
TRBJ1-2,-,TRBV2,-,TGTGCCAGCAATAGTCAAAATCTACAGGGCTCGTATGGCTACACCTTC,CASNSQNLQGSYGYTF
TRBJ1-5,-,TRBV10-3,-,TGTGCCATCACGGTCGATAGCAATCAGCCCCAGCATTTT,CAITVDSNQPQHF
TRBJ1-1,-,TRBV5-1,-,TGCGCCAGCAGCTACGAAACAGGGAACACTGAAGCTTTCTTT,CASSYETGNTEAFF
TRBJ1-2,-,TRBV7-9,-,TGTGCCAGCAGCCCTGGGGCAGGGGTCTATGGCTACACCTTC,CASSPGAGVYGYTF
TRBJ2-6,-,TRBV10-3,-,TGTGCCACACAGACAGCGACCTCTGGGGCCAACGTCCTGACTTTC,CATQTATSGANVLTF
TRBJ1-1,-,TRBV28,TRBD1,TGTGCCAGCAGCCCCGGGACAGCAAATTTGAACACTGAAGCTTTCTTT,CASSPGTANLNTEAFF
TRBJ2-2,-,TRBV14,TRBD1,TGTGCCAGCAGCCCCCAGGGGGCCACCGGGGAGCTGTTTTTT,CASSPQGATGELFF
TRBJ2-2,-,TRBV28,TRBD2,TGTGCCAGCTGGACGCGGCTAGCGGGAGGCGGGGAGCTGTTTTTT,CASWTRLAGGGELFF
TRBJ1-4,-,TRBV2,-,TGTGCCAGCAGTTCTCGGTCGAGGGCAACTAATGAAAAACTGTTTTTT,CASSSRSRATNEKLFF